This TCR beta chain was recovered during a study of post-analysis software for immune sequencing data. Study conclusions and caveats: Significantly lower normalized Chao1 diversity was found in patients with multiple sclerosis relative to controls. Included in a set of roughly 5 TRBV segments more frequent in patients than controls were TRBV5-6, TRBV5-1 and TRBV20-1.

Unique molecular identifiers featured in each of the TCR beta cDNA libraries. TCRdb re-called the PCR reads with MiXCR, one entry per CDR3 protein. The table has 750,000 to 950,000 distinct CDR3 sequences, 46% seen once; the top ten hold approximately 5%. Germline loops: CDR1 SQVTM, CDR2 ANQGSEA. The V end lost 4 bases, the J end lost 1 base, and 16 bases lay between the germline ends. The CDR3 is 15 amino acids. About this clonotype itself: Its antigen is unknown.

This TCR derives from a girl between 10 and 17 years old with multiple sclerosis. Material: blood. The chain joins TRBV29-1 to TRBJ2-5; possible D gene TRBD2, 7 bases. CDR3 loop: CSVGPRGGGQETQYF. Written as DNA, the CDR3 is TGCAGCGTTGGGCCGAGGGGGGGAGGCCAAGAGACCCAGTACTTC. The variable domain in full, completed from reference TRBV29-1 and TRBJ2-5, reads SAVISQKPSRDICQRGTSLTIQCQVDSQVTMMFWYRQQPGQSLTLIATANQGSEATYESGFVIDKFPISRPNLTFSTLTVSNMSPEDSSIYLCSVGPRGGGQETQYFGPGTRLLVL.